This T cell receptor (beta chain) was captured by sequencing in a study of shared clonotypes between healthy human individuals. Study conclusions and caveats: Clonotype sharing among donors was expected to depend on sequencing depth.

For this clone: Its antigen is unknown.

The donors were all Caucasian adults (living in Nashville, Tennessee). Unsorted samples drew genomic DNA from tens of millions of PBMCs. The assay was immunoSEQ multiplex PCR, and TCRdb's table has in-frame clones only and misses some. The top ten clones hold roughly 12% of a sample with 450,000 to 500,000 clones, more than 65% of them seen once. Germline assignment: CDR1 KGHSH and CDR2 LQKENI. This CDR3 contains 15 residues. Deletions cut 3 bases from V and 0 bases from J, with 12 bases between. The sequenced sample consisted of PBMCs. The TCR comes from a woman aged 40 to 50 in good health. Some clones in this sample may be carry-over from other donors' samples. V gene TRBV18 combines with J gene TRBJ2-7; tentatively, D is TRBD2 (5 bases). The CDR3 spells CASSPLGVHSYEQYF. The CDR3 DNA reads as TGTGCCAGCTCACCCCTCGGGGTCCACTCCTACGAGCAGTACTTC.